Given below is one T cell receptor (beta chain) in context. Its antigen is not identified. TCRdb ran MiXCR on the RT-PCR reads and lists one entry per CDR3 protein. This sample has 550,000 to 800,000 distinct CDR3 sequences, with roughly 14% found just once. These data belong to a study of response to subunit inactivated influenza vaccine. Findings and limits, study-wide: It was suggested by the authors that few new T cells are recruited by each seasonal influenza vaccination.

The V gene's germline CDR1 is ENHRY and CDR2 SYGVKD. The CDR3 length is 18 residues. V shed 2 bases and J 1 base; nucleotides not matched to a gene: 8. This TCR was recovered from a man over 45 who received an inactivated influenza vaccine. The sample was PBMCs from blood, taken 11 to 12 days after vaccination. The chain joins TRBV10-3 to TRBJ2-3, with TRBD2 matching over 11 bases. CDR3 loop: CAISETISGGARTDTQYF. The CDR3 bases are TGTGCCATCAGTGAGACTATTAGCGGGGGGGCCCGCACAGATACGCAGTATTTT.